Listed here are 30 T cell receptor beta chains from one sample, sequenced in a study of T-cell memory formation after mild COVID-19. TCRdb called the 5' RACE reads again in MiXCR, with one record for every CDR3 protein. This table holds approximately 150,000 distinct CDR3 sequences, 19% found once. Sequencing was carried out using PBMCs or a T cell subset sorted from them (not recorded which). The receptor set was obtained from an adult woman who had mild COVID-19 (a few samples of this study predate the infection). Cell type and time point are not known.

The chain combines TRBV15 with TRBJ2-2; D call uncertain. Trimming removed 1 base from V and 0 bases from J, with 9 bases in between. Germline assignment: CDR1 LNHNV and CDR2 YYDKDF (reference sequence). The length of the CDR3 is 16 residues. For the CDR3, the DNA is TGTGCCACCAGCAGAGGGCCAGAACCGAACACCGGGGAGCTGTTTTTT. This translates into CATSRGPEPNTGELFF.

This clonotype was observed a few times. The V and J genes are TRBV5-1 and TRBJ1-3; 8 nucleotides line up with TRBD1. J lost 0 bases, V lost 0 bases, and 5 bases had no gene match. Germline assignment: CDR1 SGHRS and CDR2 YFSETQ. CDR3 size: 17 residues. Written as DNA, the CDR3 is TGCGCCAGCAGCTTGGAACCAGGGGGCGCCTCTGGAAACACCATATATTTT. Protein sequence: CASSLEPGGASGNTIYF.

This clonotype has a handful of counts. The chain uses TRBV5-1 and TRBJ2-3, with a possible D match to TRBD1 (6 bases). The CDR3 has 16 amino acids. CDR1 and CDR2 from the germline V gene are SGHRS and YFSETQ. V gave up 3 bases and J gave up 1 base, with 15 bases separating them. The CDR3 protein is CASSSRQAGGTDTQYF. CDR3 bases: TGCGCCAGCAGCTCCCGACAGGCTGGGGGCACAGATACGCAGTATTTT.

In its sample, this clonotype was seen a few times. The chain couples TRBV4-3 to TRBJ2-3, with a weak D call TRBD2 (6 bases). Germline loops: CDR1 LGHNA, CDR2 YSLEER. CDR3 size: 15 residues. V was pared by 6 bases and J by 2 bases, with 15 bases between. The CDR3 DNA reads TGCGCCAGCAGTAATGGCCGCGGGAACACAGATACGCAGTATTTT. Protein: CASSNGRGNTDTQYF.

This chain links TRBV12-3 or TRBV12-4 with TRBJ1-2, with TRBD1 as a possible D gene (5 bases). This CDR3 is 16 amino acids long. The ends were cut back, 6 bases at V and 0 bases at J, with 17 bases in the middle. As DNA, the CDR3 is TGTGCCAGCAGGCGGGACGGAGCCGGAGCTAACTATGGCTACACCTTC. Translated: CASRRDGAGANYGYTF.

The rearrangement uses TRBV7-2 and TRBJ2-7; 12 bases agree with TRBD1. Germline V gene data show CDR1 as SGHTA and CDR2 as FQGNSA. V lost 3 bases, J lost 4 bases, and 7 bases stayed unmatched. The CDR3 runs 16 residues. As DNA, the CDR3 is TGTGCCAGCAGCTTCACCGGGACAGGGGGCAGGTACGAGCAGTACTTC. Its translation is CASSFTGTGGRYEQYF.

With respect to this clonotype: One junction end disagrees with the germline gene, perhaps due to a read error. As DNA, the CDR3 is TGCGCCAGCAGCTTGGTTGCAATGAACGAGGGTTTT. It yields the protein CASSLVAMNEGF. The J gene is TRBJ1-4, the V gene TRBV5-1; no clear D. The CDR3 runs to 12 residues. Germline CDR1 SGHRS, CDR2 YFSETQ.

The CDR3 sequence is CASRGQVSYNEQFF. The CDR3 DNA reads TGTGCCAGCAGGGGACAGGTATCCTACAATGAGCAGTTCTTC. V usage is TRBV7-2 and J usage is TRBJ2-1; 8 nucleotides match TRBD1. Germline values: CDR1 SGHTA, CDR2 FQGNSA. Unmatched junction bases numbered 2, after V lost 6 bases and J lost 1 base. There are 14 residues in the CDR3.

This clonotype was recorded a few times. This chain links TRBV10-3 with TRBJ1-2; D is unclear. The CDR3 length is 15 residues. Germline lookup yields CDR1 ENHRY and CDR2 SYGVKD. Trimming removed 3 bases at V and 9 bases at J, with 20 bases between. CDR3 protein: CAISDWSPGGERYTF. In nucleotides, the CDR3 is TGTGCCATCAGTGACTGGTCCCCCGGCGGGGAGCGCTACACCTTC.

There are a few counts of this clonotype. CDR3 coding DNA: TGTGCCAGTATCGGGACAGGGTCTCGAGTATCAGGGGGAGCTTTCTTT. Translation: CASIGTGSRVSGGAFF. This rearrangement joins TRBV19 to TRBJ1-1, with 9 bases fitting TRBD1. The CDR3 is 16 amino acids. The ends lost 7 bases at V and 10 bases at J; junction bases unmatched: 19. CDR1 and CDR2 (germline): LNHDA, SQIVND (reference sequence). Filled out from reference TRBV19 and TRBJ1-1, the complete variable domain reads DGGITQSPKYLFRKEGQNVTLSCEQNLNHDAMYWYRQDPGQGLRLIYYSQIVNDFQKGDIAEGYSVSREKKESFPLTVTSAQKNPTAFYLCASIGTGSRVSGGAFFGQGTRLTVV.

This clonotype occurred a few times. As DNA, the CDR3 is TGTGCCACCAAAGAATTAGGGACCGGGGAGCTGTTTTTT. It yields the protein CATKELGTGELFF. The rearrangement uses TRBV24-1 and TRBJ2-2, with D uncertain. V was clipped by 8 bases and J by 5 bases, with 11 bases between them. Germline V gene data show CDR1 as KGHDR and CDR2 as SFDVKD. The CDR3 has 13 amino acids.

On this clonotype itself: Compared with germline, one end of the junction differs, possibly owing to a read error. The chain couples TRBV19 to TRBJ2-5, with 9 nucleotides matching TRBD2. CDR1 and CDR2 (germline): LNHDA, SQIVND (reference sequence). There are 13 residues in the CDR3. This CDR3 is CASKASGEETQYF. Here the CDR3 DNA reads TGTGCGAGTAAGGCTAGCGGGGAAGAGACCCAGTACTTC.

The J gene is TRBJ2-4, the V gene TRBV5-6; D unresolved. Trimming stripped 2 bases from V and 0 bases from J, with 9 bases between. CDR1 SGHDT and CDR2 YYEEEE come from the germline V gene. CDR3 length: 15 amino acids. In DNA form, the CDR3 reads TGTGCCAGCAGCTTCCTAGGGCTAGCCAAAAACATTCAGTACTTC. Protein product: CASSFLGLAKNIQYF.

This chain uses TRBV5-4 with TRBJ2-7; D unresolved. This CDR3 comprises 14 residues. Trimming pared 0 bases from V and 0 bases from J, leaving 7 bases between. The germline CDR1 and CDR2 sequences are SGHNT and YYREEE (reference sequence). CDR3 sequence reads: CASSLEATSYEQYF. The CDR3 DNA is TGTGCCAGCAGCTTGGAGGCCACCTCCTACGAGCAGTACTTC.

The chain joins TRBV15 to TRBJ2-7, with 8 bases fitting TRBD1. Germline assignment: CDR1 LNHNV and CDR2 YYDKDF (reference sequence). CDR3 length: 15 residues. The trim removed 0 bases at V and 3 bases at J, leaving 4 bases unmatched. In DNA form, the CDR3 reads TGTGCCACCAGCAGAGAGGCAGGGGGCCGCTACGAGCAGTACTTC. It translates to CATSREAGGRYEQYF.

The genes are TRBV4-3 and TRBJ2-1; 11 nucleotides agree with TRBD2. Germline CDR1 LGHNA, CDR2 YSLEER. The CDR3 loop spans 18 amino acids. V shed 1 base, J shed 5 bases, and the junction held 10 bases outside the gene matches. CDR3 coding DNA: TGCGCCAGCAGCCAAGTCCGTGGTAGCGGGAGGGTGGACAATGAGCAGTTCTTC. Protein sequence: CASSQVRGSGRVDNEQFF.

This clonotype was counted a few times. In nucleotides, the CDR3 is TGTGCCAGCAGCTATCCGGGACAGGGGGTCCACGAGCAGTACTTC. Protein product: CASSYPGQGVHEQYF. This chain connects TRBV6-2 or TRBV6-3 to TRBJ2-7; 11 positions agree with TRBD1. Unmatched junction bases numbered 9, after V lost 6 bases and J lost 5 bases. The CDR3 runs 15 residues. The germline V gene has CDR1 MNHEY and CDR2 SVGEGT.

This clonotype was seen a few times. This rearrangement joins TRBV2 to TRBJ2-2, with 7 positions matching TRBD1. The germline V gene has CDR1 SNHLY and CDR2 FYNNEI. V shed 10 bases and J 0 bases; nucleotides not matched to a gene: 5. This CDR3 is 14 amino acids long. Here the CDR3 DNA reads TGTGCCACGCGACAGGGAGCGAACACCGGGGAGCTGTTTTTT. Protein: CATRQGANTGELFF.

The rearrangement uses TRBV14 and TRBJ2-4, with D unresolved. V lost 4 bases and J lost 0, with 16 bases in between. The CDR3 runs to 17 residues. Germline lookup yields CDR1 SGHDN and CDR2 FVKESK. CDR3: CASSLRSGPLAKNIQYF. The CDR3 DNA sequence: TGTGCCAGCAGCCTGCGCTCCGGACCCCTAGCCAAAAACATTCAGTACTTC.

This chain uses TRBV11-1 with TRBJ2-2, with a tentative D call TRBD1 (6 bases). V was shortened by 5 bases and J by 7 bases, with 20 bases between the two germline ends. The germline CDR1 and CDR2 sequences are SGHAT and FQDESV (reference sequence). The CDR3 runs to 16 residues. The CDR3 coding sequence is TGTGCCAGCAGCCTCCTCGGACAGACCTCAGTCGGGGAGCTGTTTTTT. Translating gives CASSLLGQTSVGELFF. Together with reference TRBV11-1 and TRBJ2-2, the CDR3 gives the full variable domain: EAEVAQSPRYKITEKSQAVAFWCDPISGHATLYWYRQILGQGPELLVQFQDESVVDDSQLPKDRFSAERLKGVDSTLKIQPAELGDSAMYLCASSLLGQTSVGELFFGEGSRLTVL.

V usage is TRBV10-3 and J usage is TRBJ1-5; D possibly corresponds to TRBD1 (5 bases). Deletions cut 0 bases from V and 1 base from J, with 10 bases between. Germline V gives CDR1 ENHRY, CDR2 SYGVKD. The length of the CDR3 is 16 residues. The CDR3 DNA is TGTGCCATCAGTGAGTCGGGGGGATTGAGCAATCAGCCCCAGCATTTT. Residues: CAISESGGLSNQPQHF.

The rearrangement joins TRBV18 to TRBJ2-2; D not resolved. Germline V gene sequence: CDR1 KGHSH, CDR2 LQKENI. This CDR3 region has 16 residues. The ends were cut back, 5 bases at V and 0 bases at J, with 13 bases in the middle. The CDR3 DNA follows: TGTGCCAGCTCAATCGTAAGCTGGGCGAACACCGGGGAGCTGTTTTTT. This sequence encodes CASSIVSWANTGELFF.

The rearrangement uses TRBV28 and TRBJ2-2; D ambiguous. The CDR3 has 16 amino acids. Trimming pared 1 base from V and 1 base from J, leaving 10 bases between. Germline values: CDR1 MDHEN, CDR2 SYDVKM. In DNA form, the CDR3 reads TGTGCCAGCAGTTTATACCCTCGGCGGAACACCGGGGAGCTGTTTTTT. Protein: CASSLYPRRNTGELFF.

V is TRBV5-1 and J is TRBJ2-1, with 8 bases identical to TRBD1. The CDR3 totals 13 residues. Looked up from germline, CDR1 is SGHRS and CDR2 is YFSETQ. Trimming took 3 bases from V and 8 from J; bases not matched to a gene: 4. In DNA, the CDR3 is TGCGCCAGCAGCTCCGGACAGGGCGATGAGCAGTTCTTC. Its protein is CASSSGQGDEQFF.

The chain uses TRBV24-1 and TRBJ2-1; D is unresolved. Germline V gene lookup returns CDR1 KGHDR and CDR2 SFDVKD. The V gene lost 3 bases and the J gene lost 1 base, with 15 bases spanning the gap. The CDR3 is made up of 17 amino acids. The CDR3 sequence: CATSDVTGLSSYNEQFF. CDR3 bases: TGTGCCACCAGTGATGTAACGGGCCTCTCTTCCTACAATGAGCAGTTCTTC.

The V and J genes are TRBV14 and TRBJ2-3; 9 nucleotides line up with TRBD1. CDR3 size: 17 residues. The J segment lost 4 bases and the V segment lost 4 bases, leaving 12 bases of the junction unmatched. Germline lookup yields CDR1 SGHDN and CDR2 FVKESK. CDR3 nucleotide sequence: TGTGCCAGCAGCCCCCACCGCGGGACAGGGACGCCAGATACGCAGTATTTT. It translates to CASSPHRGTGTPDTQYF. Full variable domain (missing parts from reference TRBV14 and TRBJ2-3): EAGVTQFPSHSVIEKGQTVTLRCDPISGHDNLYWYRRVMGKEIKFLLHFVKESKQDESGMPNNRFLAERTGGTYSTLKVQPAELEDSGVYFCASSPHRGTGTPDTQYFGPGTRLTVL.

This clonotype occurred a few times. The chain has TRBV5-1 and TRBJ1-2; D remains ambiguous. Germline V gene data show CDR1 as SGHRS and CDR2 as YFSETQ. The CDR3 is 13 residues long. V was clipped by 7 bases and J by 2 bases, with 12 bases between them. The CDR3 loop reads CASSDGFNYGYTF. In nucleotides, the CDR3 is TGCGCCAGCTCGGACGGATTCAACTATGGCTACACCTTC.

This clonotype was counted at least ten times. The V and J genes are TRBV7-2 and TRBJ2-7; 8 positions agree with TRBD2. The junction had 2 bases not matched to a gene; V was cut back by 3 bases and J by 1 base. Germline V lookup: CDR1 SGHTA, CDR2 FQGNSA. This CDR3 is 14 amino acids long. The CDR3 bases are TGTGCCAGCAGCTTTACTAGCGGTTCCTACGAGCAGTACTTC. Its translation: CASSFTSGSYEQYF.

This rearrangement joins TRBV12-3 or TRBV12-4 to TRBJ1-3; no firm D call. CDR3 length: 15 residues. V dropped 4 bases and J dropped 0 bases, with 10 bases sitting between them. CDR3 nucleotide sequence: TGTGCCAGCAGTTCCAGGAGGTTCTCTGGAAACACCATATATTTT. This translates into CASSSRRFSGNTIYF.

The DNA of the CDR3 is TGCGCCAGCAGCGGAGGGTCCGCTCCGGATACGCAGTATTTT. It yields the protein CASSGGSAPDTQYF. V gene TRBV5-1 combines with J gene TRBJ2-3, with D tentatively TRBD2 (6 bases). This CDR3 has 14 amino acids. Germline CDR1 is SGHRS and CDR2 is YFSETQ. V lost 4 bases to trimming and J lost 6 bases, with 15 bases between them.